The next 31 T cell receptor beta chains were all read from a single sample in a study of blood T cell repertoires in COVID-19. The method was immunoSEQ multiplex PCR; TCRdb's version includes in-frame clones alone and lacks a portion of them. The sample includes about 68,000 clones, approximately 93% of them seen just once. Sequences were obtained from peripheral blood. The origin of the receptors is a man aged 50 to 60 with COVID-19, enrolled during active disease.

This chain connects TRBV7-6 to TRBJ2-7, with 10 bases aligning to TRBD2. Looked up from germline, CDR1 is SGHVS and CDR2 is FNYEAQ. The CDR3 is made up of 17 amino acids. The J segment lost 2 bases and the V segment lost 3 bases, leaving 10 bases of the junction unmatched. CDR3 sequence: CASSLGALAGTPYEQYF. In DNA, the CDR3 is TGTGCCAGCAGCTTGGGGGCACTAGCGGGAACCCCCTACGAGCAGTACTTC. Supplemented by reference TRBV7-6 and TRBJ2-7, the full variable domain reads GAGVSQSPRYKVTKRGQDVALRCDPISGHVSLYWYRQALGQGPEFLTYFNYEAQQDKSGLPNDRFSAERPEGSISTLTIQRTEQRDSAMYRCASSLGALAGTPYEQYFGPGTRLTVT.

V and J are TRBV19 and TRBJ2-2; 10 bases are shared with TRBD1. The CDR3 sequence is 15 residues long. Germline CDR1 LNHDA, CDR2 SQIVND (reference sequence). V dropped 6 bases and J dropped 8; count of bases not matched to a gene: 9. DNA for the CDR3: TGTGCCAGTAGGGATGCCGGGACAGGGGTTGGGGAGCTGTTTTTT. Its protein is CASRDAGTGVGELFF.

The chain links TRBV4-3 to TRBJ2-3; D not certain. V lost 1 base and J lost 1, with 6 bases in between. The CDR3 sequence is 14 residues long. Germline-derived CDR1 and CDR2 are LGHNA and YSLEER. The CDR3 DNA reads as TGCGCCAGCAGCCAAGGTACGGGCACAGATACGCAGTATTTT. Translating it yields CASSQGTGTDTQYF.

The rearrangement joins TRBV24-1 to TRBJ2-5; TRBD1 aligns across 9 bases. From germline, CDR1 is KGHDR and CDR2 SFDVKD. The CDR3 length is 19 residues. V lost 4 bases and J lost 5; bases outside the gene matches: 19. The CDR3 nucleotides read TGTGCCACCAGTGACTGTTATAACCGACCGGGACAGGGCCAGGAGACCCAGTACTTC. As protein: CATSDCYNRPGQGQETQYF.

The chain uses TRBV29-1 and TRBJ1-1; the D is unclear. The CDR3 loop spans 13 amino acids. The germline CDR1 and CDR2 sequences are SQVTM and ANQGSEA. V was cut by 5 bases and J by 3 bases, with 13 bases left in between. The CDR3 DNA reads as TGCAGCGTTCTAAGGTCGGCGGACACTGAAGCTTTCTTT. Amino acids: CSVLRSADTEAFF.

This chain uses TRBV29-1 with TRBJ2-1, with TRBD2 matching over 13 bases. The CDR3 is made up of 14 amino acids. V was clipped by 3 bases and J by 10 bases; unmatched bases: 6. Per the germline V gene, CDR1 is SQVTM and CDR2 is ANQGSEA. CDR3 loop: CSVDTSGRAREQFF. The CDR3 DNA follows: TGCAGCGTTGATACTAGCGGGAGGGCCAGGGAGCAGTTCTTC.

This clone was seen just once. The chain's CDR3 is CASSVSRNSPLHF. The CDR3, as DNA: TGTGCCAGCAGTGTGTCGAGGAATTCACCCCTCCACTTT. The rearrangement links TRBV2 to TRBJ1-6, with no clear D. CDR1 SNHLY and CDR2 FYNNEI come from the germline V gene. The CDR3 runs to 13 residues. V was pared by 4 bases and J by 7 bases, with 8 bases between.

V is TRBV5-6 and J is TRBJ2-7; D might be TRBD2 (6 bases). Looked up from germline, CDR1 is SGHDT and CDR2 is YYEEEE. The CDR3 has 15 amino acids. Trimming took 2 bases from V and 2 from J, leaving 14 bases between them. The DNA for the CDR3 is TGTGCCAGCAGCTTAGCAGCTCGGGAGACCTACGAGCAGTACTTC. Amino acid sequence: CASSLAARETYEQYF.

The CDR3 spells CATRQGMNTEAFF. The CDR3 DNA sequence: TGTGCCACTAGACAGGGAATGAACACTGAAGCTTTCTTT. This chain joins TRBV14 and TRBJ1-1; 7 positions agree with TRBD1. V gave up 10 bases and J gave up 0 bases; unmatched junction bases: 5. Germline CDR1 is SGHDN and CDR2 is FVKESK. This CDR3 comprises 13 residues.

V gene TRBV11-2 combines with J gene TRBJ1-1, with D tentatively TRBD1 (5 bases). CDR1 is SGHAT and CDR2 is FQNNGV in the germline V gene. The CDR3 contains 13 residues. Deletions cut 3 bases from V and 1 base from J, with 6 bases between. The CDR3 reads CASSFGQNTEAFF. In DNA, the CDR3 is TGTGCCAGCAGCTTTGGACAGAACACTGAAGCTTTCTTT. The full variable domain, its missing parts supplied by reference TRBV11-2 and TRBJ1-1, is EAGVAQSPRYKIIEKRQSVAFWCNPISGHATLYWYQQILGQGPKLLIQFQNNGVVDDSQLPKDRFSAERLKGVDSTLKIQPAKLEDSAVYLCASSFGQNTEAFFGQGTRLTVV.

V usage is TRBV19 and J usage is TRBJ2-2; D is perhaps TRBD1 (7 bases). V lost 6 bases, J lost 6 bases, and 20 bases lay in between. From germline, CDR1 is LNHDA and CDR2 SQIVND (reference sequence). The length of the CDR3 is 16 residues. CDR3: CASREGGRGKSGELFF. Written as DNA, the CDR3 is TGTGCCAGTAGGGAGGGAGGCAGGGGGAAATCCGGGGAGCTGTTTTTT.

CDR3 protein: CASSPRTGFRPEDTQYF. The DNA for the CDR3 is TGTGCCAGCAGCCCTAGGACGGGGTTCAGGCCAGAAGATACGCAGTATTTT. The chain uses TRBV11-2 and TRBJ2-3; D might be TRBD2 (5 bases). The CDR3 has 17 amino acids. Trimming removed 5 bases from V and 5 bases from J, with 23 bases in between. Germline CDR1 is SGHAT and CDR2 is FQNNGV.

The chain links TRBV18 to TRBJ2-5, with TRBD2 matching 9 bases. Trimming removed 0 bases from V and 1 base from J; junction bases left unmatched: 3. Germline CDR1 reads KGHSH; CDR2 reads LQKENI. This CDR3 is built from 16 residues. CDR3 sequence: CASSPPAGGPQETQYF. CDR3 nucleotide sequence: TGTGCCAGCTCACCACCTGCGGGAGGGCCCCAAGAGACCCAGTACTTC.

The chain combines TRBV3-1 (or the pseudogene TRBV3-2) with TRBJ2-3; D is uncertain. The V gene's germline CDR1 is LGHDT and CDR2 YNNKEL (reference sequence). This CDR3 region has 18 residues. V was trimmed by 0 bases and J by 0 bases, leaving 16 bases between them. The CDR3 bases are TGTGCCAGCAGCCAAGATCGCGTAAGTTCCGCTAGCACAGATACGCAGTATTTT. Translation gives CASSQDRVSSASTDTQYF.

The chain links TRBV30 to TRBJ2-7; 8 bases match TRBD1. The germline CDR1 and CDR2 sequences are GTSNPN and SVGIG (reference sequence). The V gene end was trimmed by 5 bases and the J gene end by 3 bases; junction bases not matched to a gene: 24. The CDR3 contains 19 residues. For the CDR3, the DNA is TGTGCCTGGGAAGACAGGGGTCCGCTAGGGGTCCCCGTCAACTACGAGCAGTACTTC. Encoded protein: CAWEDRGPLGVPVNYEQYF.

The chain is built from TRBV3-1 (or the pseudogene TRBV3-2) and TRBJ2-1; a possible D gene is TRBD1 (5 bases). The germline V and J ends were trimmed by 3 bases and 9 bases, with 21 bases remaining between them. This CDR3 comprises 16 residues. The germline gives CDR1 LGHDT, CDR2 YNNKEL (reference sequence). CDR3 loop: CASSHNPRQGLPEQFF. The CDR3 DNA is TGTGCCAGCAGCCATAACCCAAGGCAGGGTCTACCTGAGCAGTTCTTC.

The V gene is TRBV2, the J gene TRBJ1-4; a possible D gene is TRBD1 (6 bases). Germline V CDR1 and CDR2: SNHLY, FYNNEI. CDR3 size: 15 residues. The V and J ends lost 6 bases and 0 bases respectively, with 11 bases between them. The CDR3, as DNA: TGTGCCAGCAGGGCTTACAGGGCAACTAATGAAAAACTGTTTTTT. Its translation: CASRAYRATNEKLFF.

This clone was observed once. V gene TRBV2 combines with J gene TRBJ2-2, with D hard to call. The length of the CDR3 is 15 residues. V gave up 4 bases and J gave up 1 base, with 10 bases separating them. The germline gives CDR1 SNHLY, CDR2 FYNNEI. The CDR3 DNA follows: TGTGCCAGCAGTGGTCTTCAGAAGAACACCGGGGAGCTGTTTTTT. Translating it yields CASSGLQKNTGELFF.

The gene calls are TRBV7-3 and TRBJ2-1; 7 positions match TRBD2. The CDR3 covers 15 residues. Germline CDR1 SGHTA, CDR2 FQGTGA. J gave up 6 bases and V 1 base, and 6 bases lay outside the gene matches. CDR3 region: CASSLKGSGFNEQFF. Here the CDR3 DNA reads TGTGCCAGCAGCTTAAAGGGTAGCGGGTTCAATGAGCAGTTCTTC. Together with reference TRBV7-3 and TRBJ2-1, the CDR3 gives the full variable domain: GAGVSQTPSNKVTEKGKYVELRCDPISGHTALYWYRQSLGQGPEFLIYFQGTGAADDSGLPNDRFFAVRPEGSVSTLKIQRTERGDSAVYLCASSLKGSGFNEQFFGPGTRLTVL.

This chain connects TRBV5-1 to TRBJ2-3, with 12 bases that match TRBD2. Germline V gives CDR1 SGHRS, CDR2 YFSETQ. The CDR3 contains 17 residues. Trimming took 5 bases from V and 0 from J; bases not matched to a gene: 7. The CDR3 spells CASRKLAGGGSTDTQYF. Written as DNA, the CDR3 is TGCGCCAGCAGAAAACTAGCGGGAGGCGGTAGCACAGATACGCAGTATTTT.

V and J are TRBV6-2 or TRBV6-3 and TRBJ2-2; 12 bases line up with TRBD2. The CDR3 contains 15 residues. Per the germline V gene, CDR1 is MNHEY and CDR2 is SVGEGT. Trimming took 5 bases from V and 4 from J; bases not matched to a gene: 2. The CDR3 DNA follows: TGTGCCAGCAGTCGACTAGCGGGAGTCACCGGGGAGCTGTTTTTT. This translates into CASSRLAGVTGELFF.

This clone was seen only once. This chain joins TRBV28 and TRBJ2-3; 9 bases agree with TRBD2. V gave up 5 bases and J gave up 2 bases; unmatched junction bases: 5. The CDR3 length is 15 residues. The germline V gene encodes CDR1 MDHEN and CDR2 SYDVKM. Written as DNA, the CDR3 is TGTGCCAGCAGTGTTAGCGGGAGCAACACAGATACGCAGTATTTT. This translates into CASSVSGSNTDTQYF.

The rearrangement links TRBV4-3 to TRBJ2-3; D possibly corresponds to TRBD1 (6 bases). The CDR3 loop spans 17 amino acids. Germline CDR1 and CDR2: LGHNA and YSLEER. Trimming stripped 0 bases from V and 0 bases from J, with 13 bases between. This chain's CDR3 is CASSQDGGRGSTDTQYF. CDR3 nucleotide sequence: TGCGCCAGCAGCCAAGATGGCGGCAGGGGCAGCACAGATACGCAGTATTTT.

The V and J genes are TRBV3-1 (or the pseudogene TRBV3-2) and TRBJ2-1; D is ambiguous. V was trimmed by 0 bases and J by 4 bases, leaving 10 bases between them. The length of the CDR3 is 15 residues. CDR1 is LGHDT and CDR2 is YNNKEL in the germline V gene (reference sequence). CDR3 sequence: CASSQEAFVYNEQFF. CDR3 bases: TGTGCCAGCAGCCAAGAAGCGTTCGTATACAATGAGCAGTTCTTC.

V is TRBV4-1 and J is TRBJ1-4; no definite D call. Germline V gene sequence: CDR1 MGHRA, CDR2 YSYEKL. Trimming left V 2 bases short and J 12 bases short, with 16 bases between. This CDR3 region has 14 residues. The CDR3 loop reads CASSQPVRHEELFF. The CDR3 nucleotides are TGCGCCAGCAGCCAACCAGTCCGCCATGAGGAACTGTTTTTT.

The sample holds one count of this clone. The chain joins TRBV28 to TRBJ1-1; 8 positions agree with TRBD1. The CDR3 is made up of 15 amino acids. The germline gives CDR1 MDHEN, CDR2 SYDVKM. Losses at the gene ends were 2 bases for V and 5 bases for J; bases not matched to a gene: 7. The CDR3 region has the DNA TGTGCCAGCAGTTTACAGGGGGCAAGGGGAACTGAAGCTTTCTTT. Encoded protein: CASSLQGARGTEAFF.

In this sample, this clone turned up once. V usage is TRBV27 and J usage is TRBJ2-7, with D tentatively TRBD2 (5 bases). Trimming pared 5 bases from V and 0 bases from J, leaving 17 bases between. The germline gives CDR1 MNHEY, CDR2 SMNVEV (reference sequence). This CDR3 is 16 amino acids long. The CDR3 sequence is CASSPHPGSPSYEQYF. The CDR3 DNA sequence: TGTGCCAGCAGTCCCCACCCGGGGAGCCCCTCCTACGAGCAGTACTTC.

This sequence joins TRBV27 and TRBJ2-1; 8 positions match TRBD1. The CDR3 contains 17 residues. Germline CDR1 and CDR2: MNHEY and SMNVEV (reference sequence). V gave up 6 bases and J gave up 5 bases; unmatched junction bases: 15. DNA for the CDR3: TGTGCCAGCAGCCGGACAGGGCCCCTGTTAACCGACAATGAGCAGTTCTTC. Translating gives CASSRTGPLLTDNEQFF.

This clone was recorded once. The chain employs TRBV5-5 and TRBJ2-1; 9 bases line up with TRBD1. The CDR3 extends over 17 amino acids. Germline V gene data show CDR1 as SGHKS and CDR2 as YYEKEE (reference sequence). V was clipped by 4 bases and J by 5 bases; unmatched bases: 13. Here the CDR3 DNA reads TGTGCCAGCAGCGCCTCGACAGGGGGAGGTATCCACAATGAGCAGTTCTTC. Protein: CASSASTGGGIHNEQFF.

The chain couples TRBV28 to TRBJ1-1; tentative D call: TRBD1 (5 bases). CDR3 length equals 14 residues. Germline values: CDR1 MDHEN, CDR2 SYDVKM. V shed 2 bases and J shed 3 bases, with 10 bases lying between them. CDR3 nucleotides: TGTGCCAGCAGTTTAAAGGGGTCACACACTGAAGCTTTCTTT. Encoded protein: CASSLKGSHTEAFF. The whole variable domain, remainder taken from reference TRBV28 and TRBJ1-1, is DVKVTQSSRYLVKRTGEKVFLECVQDMDHENMFWYRQDPGLGLRLIYFSYDVKMKEKGDIPEGYSVSREKKERFSLILESASTNQTSMYLCASSLKGSHTEAFFGQGTRLTVV.

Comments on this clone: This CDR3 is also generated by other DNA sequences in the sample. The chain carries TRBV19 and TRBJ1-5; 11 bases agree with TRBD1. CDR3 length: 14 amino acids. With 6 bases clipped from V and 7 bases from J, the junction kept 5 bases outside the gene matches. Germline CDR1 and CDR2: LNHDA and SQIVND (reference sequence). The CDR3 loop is CASSGTGGNQPQHF. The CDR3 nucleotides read TGTGCCAGTAGCGGGACAGGGGGAAACCAGCCCCAGCATTTT.